This T cell receptor (beta chain) was captured in a study of response to subunit inactivated influenza vaccine. Regarding the study as a whole: After each seasonal influenza vaccination, few new T cells are recruited, the authors suggested.

TCRdb reprocessed the RT-PCR reads via MiXCR and lists one record per CDR3 protein. The sample contains 400,000 to 650,000 distinct CDR3 sequences, approximately 7.2% of which appear only once. In this sample, this clonotype turned up many times. The antigen remains undetermined. CDR3 length: 13 residues. In germline, CDR1 is MGHDK, CDR2 SYGVNS. V dropped 6 bases and J dropped 4; count of bases not matched to a gene: 5. The clonotype was recovered from a man in his fifties or sixties who received an inactivated influenza vaccine. The chain has TRBV25-1 and TRBJ1-2, with 7 bases fitting TRBD1. The input for sequencing was PBMCs from blood, taken 23 months after vaccination. CDR3 sequence reads: CASSRGRGYGYTF. CDR3 nucleotide sequence: TGTGCCAGCAGCAGGGGGAGGGGCTATGGCTACACCTTC.